This T cell receptor (beta chain) was found in a study of shared clonotypes between healthy human individuals. Study overall: In total, the donors were a couple of women and three men aged 18 to 49.

CD45RO-negative, CCR7-positively selected cells formed the naive CD8 fraction, excluding terminally differentiated effector memory CD45RA+ cells. Germline V gene data show CDR1 as MGHRA and CDR2 as YSYEKL. Trimming cost V 1 base and J 6 bases, with 3 bases left between them. This CDR3 region has 12 residues. Each cell subset's genomic DNA was divided evenly among several immunoSEQ plates. Methods used by the authors: Junction-only sequences without quality scores came from ImmunoSEQ, so filtering differed. The table came from immunoSEQ multiplex PCR; TCRdb's copy has only in-frame clones and leaves some out. That table furnishes V, J and clone size, whereas the DNA furnished D and trimming. The sample lists roughly 890,000 clones, more than 85% seen once, with more than 20% in the top ten. Study-level results: Among non-shared clonotypes, generation probabilities were lower than among those shared by all four donors.

As for this clone: As yet, its antigen is unknown.

Input material: naive CD8+ T cells sorted from blood. The chain couples TRBV4-1 to TRBJ2-2; D call uncertain. This TCR was recovered from a man younger than 40 in good health. CDR3 sequence reads: CASSQAAGELFF. Written as DNA, the CDR3 is TGCGCCAGCAGCCAAGCTGCCGGGGAGCTGTTTTTT.